This is a list of T cell receptor beta chains from one sample in a study of human T cells and chemical hapten exposure. TCRdb recomputed calls from the RACE reads with MiXCR, one row per CDR3 protein. Of about 30,000 distinct CDR3 sequences in the sample, 5.8% were seen once. The sequences come from whole blood, collected in connection with sensitization to the hapten diphenylcyclopropenone (DPC). All receptors derive from a man younger than 45 with alopecia areata. Some clones in this sample may be carry-over from other donors' samples. CDR3s include the opening cysteine and the closing phenylalanine or tryptophan. The order of the fields is D gene, clone size, V gene, J gene, CDR3 DNA, CDR3 protein. D genes are given only for firm matches. The listing skips clone size in some rows; elsewhere it reads once, few, many or a size class.

>-|medium-sized|TRBV12-3/TRBV12-4|TRBJ2-1
TGTGCCAGCAGTCCACCCCCCGGACTCAATGAGCAGTTCTTC
CASSPPPGLNEQFF
>-|-|TRBV27|TRBJ2-1
TGTGCCAGCAGAGGGCCAGACTACAATGAGCAGTTCTTC
CASRGPDYNEQFF
>-|many|TRBV27|TRBJ2-4
TGTGCCAGCAGTTCCGAGGCCCCCGGGGTTCTAGCCAAAAACATTCAGTACTTC
CASSSEAPGVLAKNIQYF
>-|many|TRBV10-3|TRBJ1-3
TGTGCCATCAGTGCCGGGAAACCCACTGGAAACACCATATATTTT
CAISAGKPTGNTIYF
>TRBD2|many|TRBV7-2|TRBJ2-5
TGTGCCAGCAGCTTAGACGCTAGCGGGTACCAAGAGACCCAGTACTTC
CASSLDASGYQETQYF
>-|many|TRBV19|TRBJ1-2
TGTGCCAGTAGTATACCATCCGGGCAGGCCATCTATGGCTACACCTTC
CASSIPSGQAIYGYTF
>TRBD1|-|TRBV20-1|TRBJ2-6
TGCAGTGCTAGGGGTGATGAGGGGGCGCTTGGGGCCAACGTCCTGACTTTC
CSARGDEGALGANVLTF
>-|-|TRBV5-1|TRBJ1-2
TGCGCCAGCAGCGGAAGTTTGGACAAGTCCTACTATGGCTACACCTTC
CASSGSLDKSYYGYTF
>-|many|TRBV7-8|TRBJ2-3
TGTGCCAGCAGCTTAGAGTGGAGCACAGATACGCAGTATTTT
CASSLEWSTDTQYF
>TRBD2|many|TRBV18|TRBJ2-7
TGTGCCAGCTCACCCCAAGGGACTAGCGGGAGTTTCGAGCAGTACTTC
CASSPQGTSGSFEQYF
>-|medium-sized|TRBV13|TRBJ2-4
TGTGCCAGCAGCTCAAGTCCAGGGGTAGCCAAAAACATTCAGTACTTC
CASSSSPGVAKNIQYF